The next 20 T cell receptor beta chains were all read from a single sample in a study of CD8 T cells in Susac syndrome. Reverse transcription of about 0.5 to 1 ug RNA used random hexamers. Via MiXCR, TCRdb re-called the immunoSEQ multiplex PCR reads, giving one row per CDR3 protein. The repertoire consists of approximately 190,000 distinct CDR3 sequences, with approximately 94% occurring once and the leading ten covering approximately 0.098%. The sequenced material came from CD4+ T cells from PBMCs. The receptors here all came from a human donor with Susac syndrome.

The rearrangement joins TRBV29-1 to TRBJ2-2; tentatively, D is TRBD1 (6 bases). Germline assignment: CDR1 SQVTM and CDR2 ANQGSEA. The CDR3 has 14 amino acids. The germline V and J ends were trimmed by 6 bases and 7 bases, with 18 bases remaining between them. CDR3 loop: CSVRWSGAGGELFF. CDR3 coding DNA: TGCAGCGTCCGATGGTCAGGGGCGGGCGGGGAGCTGTTTTTT.

The rearrangement links TRBV7-9 to TRBJ2-7; unclear D gene. V was cut by 1 base and J by 0 bases, with 10 bases left in between. Germline V gives CDR1 SEHNR, CDR2 FQNEAQ (reference sequence). The CDR3 sequence is 15 residues long. The CDR3 loop reads CASSLGPLSSYEQYF. Written as DNA, the CDR3 is TGTGCCAGCAGCTTAGGTCCGCTGAGCTCCTACGAGCAGTACTTC.

The chain carries TRBV2 and TRBJ1-2, with D possibly being TRBD1 (6 bases). The CDR3 contains 16 residues. V dropped 7 bases and J dropped 0 bases, with 18 bases sitting between them. Germline values: CDR1 SNHLY, CDR2 FYNNEI. CDR3 region: CASIGGLFRANYGYTF. The DNA of the CDR3 is TGTGCCAGCATCGGGGGGCTATTCCGAGCTAACTATGGCTACACCTTC.

The genes are TRBV20-1 and TRBJ2-1; the match to TRBD2 covers 11 bases. V trimming: 5 bases; J trimming: 7 bases; junction bases outside the gene matches: 7. This CDR3 has 14 residues. CDR1 and CDR2 from the germline V gene are DFQATT and SNEGSKA (reference sequence). The CDR3 DNA reads TGCAGTGCTCTTACTAGCGGGGGCACGAATGAGCAGTTCTTC. It codes for CSALTSGGTNEQFF.

J is TRBJ2-7 and V is TRBV2, with D perhaps matching TRBD2 (5 bases). Germline values: CDR1 SNHLY, CDR2 FYNNEI. V was trimmed by 8 bases and J by 6 bases, leaving 14 bases between them. The CDR3 extends over 12 amino acids. The CDR3 spells CASGLGLAEQYF. CDR3 DNA sequence: TGTGCCAGCGGTCTCGGCCTAGCCGAGCAGTACTTC.

The chain carries TRBV7-2 and TRBJ2-5, with D perhaps TRBD2 (6 bases). The CDR3 totals 14 residues. V gave up 5 bases and J gave up 2 bases, with 12 bases separating them. In germline, CDR1 is SGHTA, CDR2 FQGNSA. Here the CDR3 DNA reads TGTGCCAGCAGCCTGACTAGATCACAAGAGACCCAGTACTTC. Translating gives CASSLTRSQETQYF.

The V and J genes are TRBV19 and TRBJ2-7; D may be TRBD2 (7 bases). V was pared by 8 bases and J by 3 bases, with 20 bases between. Germline-derived CDR1 and CDR2 are LNHDA and SQIVND (reference sequence). The CDR3 length is 15 residues. In DNA form, the CDR3 reads TGTGCCAGTCGGGGGGCGGCAGGGCTTGTCTACGAGCAGTACTTC. Protein sequence: CASRGAAGLVYEQYF.

The chain joins TRBV12-3 or TRBV12-4 to TRBJ2-2; TRBD2 agrees at 7 bases. J was trimmed by 4 bases and V by 6 bases; bases with no gene match: 8. The CDR3 runs to 15 residues. CDR3 coding DNA: TGTGCCAGCAGCCCGAGGACTAGTAGCACCGGGGAGCTGTTTTTT. It specifies CASSPRTSSTGELFF.

The rearrangement joins TRBV29-1 to TRBJ1-5; 8 bases line up with TRBD1. After removal of 7 bases from V and 4 bases from J, the junction contained 12 bases not matched to a gene. The CDR3 consists of 15 residues. Germline V gives CDR1 SQVTM, CDR2 ANQGSEA. The CDR3 region is CSAIVTGTGNQPQHF. The CDR3 nucleotides read TGCAGCGCAATAGTTACCGGGACAGGAAATCAGCCCCAGCATTTT.

The chain joins TRBV29-1 to TRBJ1-1; D not certain. The V end lost 1 base, the J end lost 1 base, and 7 bases lay between the germline ends. Germline V lookup: CDR1 SQVTM, CDR2 ANQGSEA. The CDR3 has 13 amino acids. The CDR3 loop is CSVEGTPNTEAFF. The CDR3 DNA reads TGCAGCGTTGAAGGAACACCGAACACTGAAGCTTTCTTT.

V gene TRBV20-1 combines with J gene TRBJ2-1; 12 nucleotides line up with TRBD2. This CDR3 comprises 16 residues. The germline gives CDR1 DFQATT, CDR2 SNEGSKA (reference sequence). V shed 3 bases and J 5 bases; nucleotides not matched to a gene: 8. CDR3 coding DNA: TGCAGTGCTAGCCCCCCTAGCGGGGGGGCAAACAATGAGCAGTTCTTC. Its translation is CSASPPSGGANNEQFF.

The chain recombines TRBV20-1 with TRBJ2-1; 13 nucleotides match TRBD2. The CDR3 runs to 17 residues. Germline V gene data show CDR1 as DFQATT and CDR2 as SNEGSKA (reference sequence). Unmatched junction bases numbered 9, after V lost 3 bases and J lost 4 bases. CDR3 protein: CSARPGLAGALYNEQFF. CDR3 nucleotides: TGCAGTGCTAGGCCCGGACTAGCGGGGGCCTTATACAATGAGCAGTTCTTC.

With regard to this clonotype: The DNA is left out, because the CDR3 cannot be placed on it with certainty; the CDR3 is given as TCRdb lists it. The gene calls are TRBV29-1 and TRBJ2-1; TRBD1, as called in the table, went unchecked against the DNA. The CDR3 numbers 14 amino acids, ends counted. CDR1 and CDR2 (germline): SQVTM, ANQGSEA. The CDR3 sequence is CSVSDRGYFGEQFF.

The J gene is TRBJ1-2, the V gene TRBV9; D remains unclear. Trimming took off 2 bases at V and 4 bases at J, with 6 bases between the two ends. Germline V gene data show CDR1 as SGDLS and CDR2 as YYNGEE. The CDR3 extends over 12 amino acids. CDR3 sequence reads: CASSVDFYGYTF. Written as DNA, the CDR3 is TGTGCCAGCAGCGTGGACTTCTATGGCTACACCTTC.

This clonotype has a single count. The rearrangement uses TRBV7-9 and TRBJ2-1; 11 bases agree with TRBD2. The germline V gene has CDR1 SEHNR and CDR2 FQNEAQ (reference sequence). This CDR3 is built from 15 residues. Trimming at V came to 5 bases and at J to 6 bases, leaving 6 bases not matched to a gene. The CDR3 reads CASSPIAGGPNEQFF. The CDR3, as DNA: TGTGCCAGCAGCCCTATAGCGGGGGGGCCCAATGAGCAGTTCTTC. Full variable domain (missing parts from reference TRBV7-9 and TRBJ2-1): DTGVSQNPRHKITKRGQNVTFRCDPISEHNRLYWYRQTLGQGPEFLTYFQNEAQLEKSRLLSDRFSAERPKGSFSTLEIQRTEQGDSAMYLCASSPIAGGPNEQFFGPGTRLTVL.

J is TRBJ2-5 and V is TRBV20-1; TRBD1 might be the D (7 bases). The length of the CDR3 is 12 residues. V lost 7 bases, J lost 2 bases, and 11 bases lay in between. Germline CDR1 and CDR2: DFQATT and SNEGSKA (reference sequence). Here the CDR3 reads CSGGDRQETQYF. The CDR3 region has the DNA TGCAGTGGGGGGGACAGACAAGAGACCCAGTACTTC.

The J gene is TRBJ1-5, the V gene TRBV3-1; 7 bases agree with TRBD1. The ends lost 3 bases at V and 0 bases at J; junction bases unmatched: 2. The germline V gene encodes CDR1 LGHDT and CDR2 YNNKEL (reference sequence). The CDR3 has 15 residues. CDR3 coding DNA: TGTGCCAGCAGCCAGACAGGGATTAGCAATCAGCCCCAGCATTTT. Protein sequence: CASSQTGISNQPQHF.

V usage is TRBV27 and J usage is TRBJ2-7; D remains unclear. The CDR3 spans 11 residues. V lost 10 bases and J 1 base, leaving 8 bases between the germline ends. CDR1 and CDR2 from the germline V gene are MNHEY and SMNVEV (reference sequence). CDR3 sequence: CATRSSYEQYF. In DNA form, the CDR3 reads TGTGCCACCAGAAGTTCCTACGAGCAGTACTTC.

The chain has TRBV20-1 and TRBJ2-1, with 9 bases that match TRBD2. CDR3 length: 15 residues. Germline lookup yields CDR1 DFQATT and CDR2 SNEGSKA (reference sequence). The CDR3 region is CRGLAGGAAYNEQFF. CDR3 coding DNA: TGCAGAGGACTGGCGGGGGGGGCGGCCTACAATGAGCAGTTCTTC.

The chain uses TRBV6-5 and TRBJ2-5, with 8 positions matching TRBD2. The CDR3 runs to 15 residues. Germline-derived CDR1 and CDR2 are MNHEY and SVGAGI. V shed 5 bases and J 1 base; nucleotides not matched to a gene: 6. This CDR3 reads CASSPLRGGQETQYF. CDR3 nucleotides: TGTGCCAGCAGTCCACTCCGGGGGGGCCAAGAGACCCAGTACTTC.